The 32 T cell receptor beta chains presented below share a single source sample, sequenced in a study of blood T cell repertoires in COVID-19. Produced via immunoSEQ multiplex PCR; TCRdb's table is partial and in-frame only. The repertoire holds around 150,000 clones, with 70% to 85% as singletons. Specimen: peripheral blood. These receptor sequences come from an elderly woman in a cohort sampled during active or convalescent COVID-19.

This clone was seen just once. The rearrangement uses TRBV5-4 and TRBJ2-3; D gene unclear. Per the germline V gene, CDR1 is SGHNT and CDR2 is YYREEE (reference sequence). The CDR3 totals 14 residues. The V end lost 0 bases, the J end lost 2 bases, and 7 bases lay between the germline ends. The CDR3 sequence: CASSLGDNTDTQYF. The CDR3 DNA sequence: TGTGCCAGCAGCTTGGGAGACAACACAGATACGCAGTATTTT. Based on the CDR3 plus reference TRBV5-4 and TRBJ2-3, the full variable domain is ETGVTQSPTHLIKTRGQQVTLRCSSQSGHNTVSWYQQALGQGPQFIFQYYREEENGRGNFPPRFSGLQFPNYSSELNVNALELDDSALYLCASSLGDNTDTQYFGPGTRLTVL.

CDR3 residues: CASSFEPSRSTEQYF. In DNA, the CDR3 is TGCGCCAGCAGCTTTGAACCCTCCAGGTCTACGGAGCAGTACTTC. This chain joins TRBV5-1 and TRBJ2-7; D unresolved. V lost 2 bases to trimming and J lost 7 bases, with 19 bases between them. The CDR3 is made up of 15 amino acids. The germline V gene encodes CDR1 SGHRS and CDR2 YFSETQ.

The chain recombines TRBV4-3 with TRBJ1-1; TRBD1 aligns across 8 bases. The CDR3 contains 15 residues. The J segment lost 4 bases and the V segment lost 4 bases, leaving 8 bases of the junction unmatched. Germline V gives CDR1 LGHNA, CDR2 YSLEER. CDR3 nucleotide sequence: TGCGCCAGCAGCCTCGGAGCAGGGGGCGGCACTGAAGCTTTCTTT. This codes for CASSLGAGGGTEAFF.

This clone was detected a few times. The genes are TRBV6-6 and TRBJ2-7; D uncertain. CDR3 length: 13 amino acids. The V gene lost 0 bases and the J gene lost 7 bases, with 10 bases spanning the gap. Germline V gene lookup returns CDR1 MNHNY and CDR2 SVGAGI (reference sequence). The CDR3 region has the DNA TGTGCCAGCAGTTACTCGAGTCCCGGGGAGCAGTACGTC. Amino acids: CASSYSSPGEQYV.

The chain carries TRBV10-1 and TRBJ2-1; TRBD2 matches at 7 bases. Germline loops: CDR1 WNHNN, CDR2 SYGVQD (reference sequence). V gave up 6 bases and J gave up 5 bases; unmatched junction bases: 4. The CDR3 is 13 amino acids. CDR3 sequence (DNA): TGCGCCAGCAGCGGGGGGATCAACAATGAGCAGTTCTTC. Protein: CASSGGINNEQFF.

In this sample, this clone turned up once. This sequence joins TRBV11-3 and TRBJ1-6; D call uncertain. V lost 5 bases and J 6 bases, leaving 8 bases between the germline ends. The CDR3 extends over 13 amino acids. Germline V gene lookup returns CDR1 SGHNT and CDR2 YENEEA. Written as DNA, the CDR3 is TGTGCCAGCAGCCGGGAGGGTAATTCACCCCTCCACTTT. It translates to CASSREGNSPLHF.

This clone was picked up one time. The chain carries TRBV5-1 and TRBJ2-2, with D perhaps matching TRBD1 (6 bases). Germline CDR1 is SGHRS and CDR2 is YFSETQ. The CDR3 loop spans 14 amino acids. V lost 5 bases, J lost 4 bases, and 12 bases lay in between. CDR3 residues: CASRRDTSTGELFF. Here the CDR3 DNA reads TGCGCCAGCAGAAGGGACACCTCCACCGGGGAGCTGTTTTTT.

The V call is TRBV11-3, the J call TRBJ2-1, with 9 nucleotides matching TRBD1. Germline trimming cut 3 bases from V and 7 bases from J; bases unmatched to any gene: 4. The CDR3 has 14 amino acids. The V gene's germline CDR1 is SGHNT and CDR2 YENEEA. The CDR3 loop is CASSLRGTGNEQFF. The CDR3 coding sequence is TGTGCCAGCAGCTTGCGAGGGACAGGGAATGAGCAGTTCTTC.

The genes are TRBV6-2 or TRBV6-3 and TRBJ2-7; 7 nucleotides match TRBD1. This CDR3 contains 15 residues. Trimming cost V 4 bases and J 4 bases; bases outside gene matches: 10. From germline, CDR1 is MNHEY and CDR2 SVGEGT. This chain's CDR3 is CASSSPGQRKYEQYV. The CDR3 DNA is TGTGCCAGCAGTTCCCCGGGACAGCGGAAATACGAGCAGTACGTC.

The chain couples TRBV7-8 to TRBJ2-5; 9 bases line up with TRBD2. The CDR3 sequence is 14 residues long. The germline V gene encodes CDR1 SGHVS and CDR2 FQNEAQ. The ends lost 1 base at V and 4 bases at J; junction bases unmatched: 1. The CDR3 coding sequence is TGTGCCAGCAGCTTAGAACTAGCGGGAGAGACCCAGTACTTC. This codes for CASSLELAGETQYF. The whole variable domain, remainder taken from reference TRBV7-8 and TRBJ2-5, is GAGVSQSPRYKVAKRGQDVALRCDPISGHVSLFWYQQALGQGPEFLTYFQNEAQLDKSGLPSDRFFAERPEGSVSTLKIQRTQQEDSAVYLCASSLELAGETQYFGPGTRLLVL.

A few counts support this clone. The chain employs TRBV3-1 (or the pseudogene TRBV3-2) and TRBJ2-1; D is undetermined. Trimming removed 5 bases at V and 8 bases at J, with 7 bases between. CDR1 and CDR2 (germline): LGHDT, YNNKEL (reference sequence). The CDR3 sequence is 11 residues long. The CDR3 loop reads CASSGYYEQFF. DNA for the CDR3: TGTGCCAGCAGCGGTTACTATGAGCAGTTCTTC.

The rearrangement joins TRBV6-4 to TRBJ1-6; 9 positions agree with TRBD1. V shed 3 bases, J shed 7 bases, and the junction held 1 base outside the gene matches. CDR3 length: 14 residues. Germline V gene sequence: CDR1 MRHNA, CDR2 SNTAGT. The chain's CDR3 is CASSEGQGNSPLHF. CDR3 coding DNA: TGTGCCAGCAGTGAGGGACAGGGAAATTCACCCCTCCACTTT.

The J gene is TRBJ1-5, the V gene TRBV24-1; possibly TRBD1 for D (5 bases). The germline V and J ends were trimmed by 9 bases and 4 bases, with 12 bases remaining between them. Germline CDR1 and CDR2: KGHDR and SFDVKD. CDR3 size: 13 residues. The CDR3 region is CATSETENQPQHF. For the CDR3, the DNA is TGTGCCACCTCGGAGACAGAGAATCAGCCCCAGCATTTT.

There are a few counts of this clone. V and J are TRBV12-5 and TRBJ1-5; D gene ambiguous. Germline CDR1 and CDR2: LGHNT and FRNRAP. V shed 1 base and J shed 9 bases, with 10 bases lying between them. This CDR3 is 13 amino acids long. The CDR3, as DNA: TGTGCTAGTGGTTTGGGGTGGTCAGGGCCCCAGCATTTT. This sequence encodes CASGLGWSGPQHF.

This clone was counted once. The chain employs TRBV18 and TRBJ2-3; 9 nucleotides agree with TRBD2. Germline CDR1 KGHSH, CDR2 LQKENI. This CDR3 has 20 amino acids. Trimming cost V 3 bases and J 1 base; bases outside gene matches: 17. CDR3 sequence: CASSPRIPSGGGAGTDTQYF. CDR3 in DNA: TGTGCCAGCTCACCTCGAATCCCCTCTGGCGGGGGGGCCGGCACAGATACGCAGTATTTT.

The chain employs TRBV27 and TRBJ1-6, with TRBD1 matching over 7 bases. J lost 14 bases, V lost 6 bases, and 16 bases had no gene match. Germline loops: CDR1 MNHEY, CDR2 SMNVEV (reference sequence). The CDR3 length is 15 residues. The DNA of the CDR3 is TGTGCCAGCAGCCGGACAGGTGTCCCTATTGGAACCCTCCACTTT. Translated: CASSRTGVPIGTLHF.

The DNA for the CDR3 is TGTGCCAGCAGCCCGATAGCGGGGAGCAATGAGCAGTTCTTC. Its translation is CASSPIAGSNEQFF. The genes are TRBV7-3 and TRBJ2-1, with TRBD2 identical over 8 bases. The trim removed 5 bases at V and 6 bases at J, leaving 6 bases unmatched. From germline, CDR1 is SGHTA and CDR2 FQGTGA. This CDR3 region has 14 residues.

The chain uses TRBV27 and TRBJ1-1; D unclear. Trimming took off 3 bases at V and 1 base at J, with 9 bases between the two ends. Germline CDR1 reads MNHEY; CDR2 reads SMNVEV (reference sequence). The CDR3 is made up of 14 amino acids. CDR3 sequence reads: CASSLRPTNTEAFF. CDR3 nucleotides: TGTGCCAGCAGTTTGAGGCCGACGAACACTGAAGCTTTCTTT.

The chain employs TRBV30 and TRBJ2-7, with TRBD1 as a possible D gene (6 bases). Germline V gene data show CDR1 as GTSNPN and CDR2 as SVGIG (reference sequence). The CDR3 runs to 14 residues. V was shortened by 6 bases and J by 0 bases, with 15 bases between the two germline ends. DNA for the CDR3: TGTGCCTGCAACAGGGTGCCCGCCTCCTACGAGCAGTACTTC. Its translation: CACNRVPASYEQYF.

The chain recombines TRBV6-6 with TRBJ1-2; 9 bases are shared with TRBD1. The V gene's germline CDR1 is MNHNY and CDR2 SVGAGI (reference sequence). The CDR3 spans 14 residues. After removal of 4 bases from V and 3 bases from J, the junction contained 3 bases not matched to a gene. The CDR3 DNA is TGTGCCAGCAGTTCACAGGGGGCCGACTATGGCTACACCTTC. This codes for CASSSQGADYGYTF.

V is TRBV6-6 and J is TRBJ2-2; 8 bases are shared with TRBD1. This CDR3 comprises 14 residues. The junction had 7 bases not matched to a gene; V was cut back by 7 bases and J by 6 bases. Germline V CDR1 and CDR2: MNHNY, SVGAGI (reference sequence). CDR3 loop: CASTSGGGAGELFF. CDR3 nucleotides: TGTGCCAGCACCTCAGGGGGCGGGGCCGGGGAGCTGTTTTTT.

This clone was detected a few times. The chain is built from TRBV5-4 and TRBJ1-2, with 8 bases aligning to TRBD1. In germline, CDR1 is SGHNT, CDR2 YYREEE (reference sequence). With 3 bases clipped from V and 7 bases from J, the junction kept 11 bases outside the gene matches. CDR3 length: 15 amino acids. In nucleotides, the CDR3 is TGTGCCAGCAGCTCGCCGGCAGGGGGCGCAACTGGCTACACCTTC. Translation: CASSSPAGGATGYTF.

This clone was detected a few times. The chain combines TRBV5-1 with TRBJ2-3; 8 nucleotides agree with TRBD2. This CDR3 comprises 14 residues. V dropped 4 bases and J dropped 4; count of bases not matched to a gene: 5. CDR1 is SGHRS, CDR2 YFSETQ, per germline. CDR3 residues: CASSPGTRADTQYF. CDR3 DNA: TGCGCCAGCAGCCCCGGGACTAGGGCAGATACGCAGTATTTT.

The chain employs TRBV12-5 and TRBJ2-1; TRBD2 matches 9 bases. The V and J ends lost 0 bases and 12 bases, in that order; junction bases with no gene match: 12. CDR3 length: 16 residues. Germline loops: CDR1 LGHNT, CDR2 FRNRAP. The CDR3 here is CASGLVLGLALEWQFF. Written as DNA, the CDR3 is TGTGCTAGTGGTTTGGTACTAGGACTAGCGCTGGAGTGGCAGTTCTTC.

This chain links TRBV10-3 with TRBJ1-3, with TRBD1 matching over 7 bases. Germline CDR1 is ENHRY and CDR2 is SYGVKD. Germline trimming cut 6 bases from V and 5 bases from J; bases unmatched to any gene: 10. The CDR3 spans 15 residues. The CDR3 reads CAISGGTVLRNTIYF. The CDR3 DNA sequence: TGTGCCATCAGCGGCGGGACAGTGTTGAGAAACACCATATATTTT.

This rearrangement joins TRBV5-8 to TRBJ2-1; TRBD1 matches at 10 bases. The J segment lost 6 bases and the V segment lost 3 bases, leaving 6 bases of the junction unmatched. The CDR3 is 15 amino acids. Germline CDR1 is SGHTS and CDR2 is YDEGEE. The CDR3 DNA reads as TGTGCCAGCAGCTCCGGGACAGGGGTCACCAATGAGCAGTTCTTC. It yields the protein CASSSGTGVTNEQFF.

This chain joins TRBV6-5 and TRBJ2-3; D unresolved. The CDR3 has 14 amino acids. Per germline, CDR1 MNHEY and CDR2 SVGAGI. Trimming took 6 bases from V and 5 from J, leaving 15 bases between them. The CDR3: CASSRQVSGDTQYF. The CDR3 coding sequence is TGTGCCAGCAGCCGACAAGTTTCAGGAGATACGCAGTATTTT.

The chain recombines TRBV27 with TRBJ2-7, with 9 bases identical to TRBD2. From germline, CDR1 is MNHEY and CDR2 SMNVEV (reference sequence). This CDR3 spans 17 amino acids. After removal of 6 bases from V and 3 bases from J, the junction contained 15 bases not matched to a gene. CDR3 in amino acids: CASSQPPSGEVVYEQYF. CDR3 nucleotide sequence: TGTGCCAGCAGCCAGCCTCCTAGCGGGGAGGTCGTCTACGAGCAGTACTTC.

This sequence joins TRBV6-5 and TRBJ1-2; a weak D match, TRBD1 (5 bases). The V gene lost 6 bases and the J gene lost 5 bases, with 7 bases spanning the gap. This CDR3 has 11 amino acids. The germline V gene has CDR1 MNHEY and CDR2 SVGAGI. DNA for the CDR3: TGTGCCAGCAGGCGACAGTATGGCTACACCTTC. Protein: CASRRQYGYTF.

The count of this clone is one. The chain carries TRBV4-2 and TRBJ2-3, with D uncertain. The V end lost 0 bases, the J end lost 1 base, and 5 bases lay between the germline ends. Germline CDR1 LGHNA, CDR2 YNFKEQ. This CDR3 spans 14 amino acids. CDR3: CASSQDLGTDTQYF. CDR3 nucleotide sequence: TGTGCCAGCAGCCAAGATCTCGGCACAGATACGCAGTATTTT.

This clone was observed once. V is TRBV18 and J is TRBJ1-6; weak D call: TRBD1 (6 bases). This CDR3 has 14 residues. The germline CDR1 and CDR2 sequences are KGHSH and LQKENI. The ends were cut back, 6 bases at V and 3 bases at J, with 9 bases in the middle. The CDR3 DNA reads as TGTGCCAGCTCGGACAGCTTCTATAATTCACCCCTCCACTTT. Translation gives CASSDSFYNSPLHF. Drawing the rest from reference TRBV18 and TRBJ1-6, the complete variable domain is NAGVMQNPRHLVRRRGQEARLRCSPMKGHSHVYWYRQLPEEGLKFMVYLQKENIIDESGMPKERFSAEFPKEGPSILRIQQVVRGDSAAYFCASSDSFYNSPLHFGNGTRLTVT.

The chain couples TRBV4-2 to TRBJ1-6, with D possibly matching TRBD1 (5 bases). Trimming stripped 0 bases from V and 10 bases from J, with 13 bases between. CDR1 and CDR2 (germline): LGHNA, YNFKEQ. CDR3 length equals 15 residues. As DNA, the CDR3 is TGTGCCAGCAGCCAAGAAAGGCAGGGCGGCTCACCCCTCCACTTT. It encodes CASSQERQGGSPLHF.